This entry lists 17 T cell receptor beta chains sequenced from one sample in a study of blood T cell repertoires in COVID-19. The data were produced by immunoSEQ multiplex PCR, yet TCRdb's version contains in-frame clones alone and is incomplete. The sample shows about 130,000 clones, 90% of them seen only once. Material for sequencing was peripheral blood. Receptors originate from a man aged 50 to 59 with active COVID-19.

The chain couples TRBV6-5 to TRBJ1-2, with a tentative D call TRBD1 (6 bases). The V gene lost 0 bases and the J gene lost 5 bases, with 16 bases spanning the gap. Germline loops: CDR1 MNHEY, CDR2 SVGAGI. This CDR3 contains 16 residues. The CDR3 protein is CASSYSPGARSYGYTF. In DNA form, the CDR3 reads TGTGCCAGCAGTTACTCACCAGGGGCGAGGTCGTATGGCTACACCTTC.

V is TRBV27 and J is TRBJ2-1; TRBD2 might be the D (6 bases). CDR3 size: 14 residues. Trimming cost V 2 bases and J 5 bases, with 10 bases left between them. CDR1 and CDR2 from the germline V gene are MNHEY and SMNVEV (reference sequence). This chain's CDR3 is CASSLRGTNNEQFF. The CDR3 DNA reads TGTGCCAGCAGTTTACGGGGGACCAACAATGAGCAGTTCTTC.

The CDR3 region is CASRIAYNSPLHF. The CDR3 region has the DNA TGTGCCAGCAGAATAGCCTATAATTCACCCCTCCACTTT. The V call is TRBV6-5, the J call TRBJ1-6; unclear D gene. Trimming shortened V by 6 bases and J by 2 bases, and 5 bases separated the two germline ends. The length of the CDR3 is 13 residues. Per germline, CDR1 MNHEY and CDR2 SVGAGI.

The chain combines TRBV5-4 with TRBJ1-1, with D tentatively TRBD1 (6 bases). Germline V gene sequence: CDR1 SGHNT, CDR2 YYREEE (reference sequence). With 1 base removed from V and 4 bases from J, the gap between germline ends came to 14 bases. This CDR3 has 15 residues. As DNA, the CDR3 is TGTGCCAGCAGCTTGAGAGGGGGGGCGACCACTGAAGCTTTCTTT. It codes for CASSLRGGATTEAFF.

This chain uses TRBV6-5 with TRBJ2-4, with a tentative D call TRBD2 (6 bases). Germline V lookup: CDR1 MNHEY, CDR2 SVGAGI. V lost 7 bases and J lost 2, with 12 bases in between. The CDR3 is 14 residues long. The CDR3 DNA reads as TGTGCCAGCACCCCCGGGGGATCCAAAAACATTCAGTACTTC. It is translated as CASTPGGSKNIQYF.

The CDR3 DNA sequence: TGTGCCAGCAGTGAGCGTAGCGGGGTTCGAGGAGATACGCAGTATTTT. It translates to CASSERSGVRGDTQYF. The chain couples TRBV2 to TRBJ2-3; 8 positions agree with TRBD2. V lost 3 bases, J lost 5 bases, and 10 bases stayed unmatched. Germline V CDR1 and CDR2: SNHLY, FYNNEI. The CDR3 sequence is 16 residues long.

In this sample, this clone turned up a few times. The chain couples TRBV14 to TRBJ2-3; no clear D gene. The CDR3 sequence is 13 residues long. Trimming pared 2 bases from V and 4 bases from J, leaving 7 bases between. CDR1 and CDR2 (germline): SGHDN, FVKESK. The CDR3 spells CASSQFLADTQYF. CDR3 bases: TGTGCCAGCAGCCAATTCCTAGCAGATACGCAGTATTTT.

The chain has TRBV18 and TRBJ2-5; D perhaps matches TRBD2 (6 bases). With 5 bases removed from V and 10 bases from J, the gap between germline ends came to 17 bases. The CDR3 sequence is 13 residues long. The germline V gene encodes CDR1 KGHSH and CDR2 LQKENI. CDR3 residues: CASSETEGRRQYF. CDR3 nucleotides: TGTGCCAGCTCAGAAACGGAGGGGAGACGCCAGTACTTC. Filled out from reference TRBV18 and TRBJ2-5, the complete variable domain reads NAGVMQNPRHLVRRRGQEARLRCSPMKGHSHVYWYRQLPEEGLKFMVYLQKENIIDESGMPKERFSAEFPKEGPSILRIQQVVRGDSAAYFCASSETEGRRQYFGPGTRLLVL.

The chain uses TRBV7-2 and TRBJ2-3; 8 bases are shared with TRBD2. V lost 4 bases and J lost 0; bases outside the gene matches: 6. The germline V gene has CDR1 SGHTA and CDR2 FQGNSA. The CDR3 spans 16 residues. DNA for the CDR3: TGTGCCAGCAGCTCGCGACTAGCGACGAGCACAGATACGCAGTATTTT. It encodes CASSSRLATSTDTQYF.

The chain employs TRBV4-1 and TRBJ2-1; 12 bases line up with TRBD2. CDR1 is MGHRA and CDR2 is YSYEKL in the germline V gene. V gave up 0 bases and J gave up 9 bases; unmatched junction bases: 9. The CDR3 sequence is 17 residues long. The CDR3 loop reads CASSQDHASGRAAEQFF. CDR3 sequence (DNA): TGCGCCAGCAGCCAAGACCACGCTAGCGGGAGGGCCGCTGAGCAGTTCTTC.

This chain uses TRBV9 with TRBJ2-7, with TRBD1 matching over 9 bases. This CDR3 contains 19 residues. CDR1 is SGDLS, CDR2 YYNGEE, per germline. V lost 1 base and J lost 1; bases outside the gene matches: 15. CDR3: CASSVKGAMGQGNSYEQYV. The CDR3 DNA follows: TGTGCCAGCAGCGTAAAAGGGGCGATGGGACAGGGAAATTCCTACGAGCAGTACGTC.

The CDR3 here is CASSLEAGVDTQYF. The DNA of the CDR3 is TGTGCCAGCAGCTTGGAAGCGGGAGTGGATACGCAGTATTTT. The chain joins TRBV5-5 to TRBJ2-3, with 8 bases fitting TRBD2. The CDR3 covers 14 residues. Germline CDR1 SGHKS, CDR2 YYEKEE (reference sequence). V was pared by 0 bases and J by 6 bases, with 3 bases of the junction left unmatched.

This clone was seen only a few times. The CDR3 nucleotides read TGTGCCAGCAGCCTTACGGGACTAGACACAGATACGCAGTATTTT. Translation: CASSLTGLDTDTQYF. The V and J genes are TRBV7-6 and TRBJ2-3, with TRBD2 identical over 8 bases. The V segment lost 5 bases and the J segment 2 bases; nucleotides outside the gene matches: 6. The CDR3 is 15 amino acids. Germline CDR1 reads SGHVS; CDR2 reads FNYEAQ.

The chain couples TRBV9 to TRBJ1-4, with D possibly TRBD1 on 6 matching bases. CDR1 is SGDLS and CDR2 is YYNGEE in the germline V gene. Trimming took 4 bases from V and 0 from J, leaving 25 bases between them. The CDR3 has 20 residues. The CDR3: CASSLGGGQRKTATNEKLFF. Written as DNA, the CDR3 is TGTGCCAGCAGCCTCGGGGGGGGACAAAGGAAGACTGCAACTAATGAAAAACTGTTTTTT.

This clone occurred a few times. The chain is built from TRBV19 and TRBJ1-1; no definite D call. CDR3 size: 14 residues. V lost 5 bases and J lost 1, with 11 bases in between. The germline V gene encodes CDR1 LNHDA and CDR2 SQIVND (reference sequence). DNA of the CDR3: TGTGCCAGTAGTCCTACCGTAACGAACACTGAAGCTTTCTTT. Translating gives CASSPTVTNTEAFF.

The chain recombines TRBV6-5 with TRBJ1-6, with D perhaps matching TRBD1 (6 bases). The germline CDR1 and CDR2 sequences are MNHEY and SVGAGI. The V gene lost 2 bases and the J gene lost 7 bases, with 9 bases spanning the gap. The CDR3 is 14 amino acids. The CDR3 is CASSYGQRNSPLHF. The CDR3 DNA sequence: TGTGCCAGCAGTTACGGACAGCGGAATTCACCCCTCCACTTT.

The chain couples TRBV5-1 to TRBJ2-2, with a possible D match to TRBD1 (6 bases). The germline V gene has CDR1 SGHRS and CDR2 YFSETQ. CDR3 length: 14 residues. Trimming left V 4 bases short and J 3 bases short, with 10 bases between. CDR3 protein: CASSLEGDTGELFF. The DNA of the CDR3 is TGCGCCAGCAGCCTAGAGGGGGACACCGGGGAGCTGTTTTTT.